Detailed here is one T cell receptor beta chain. V gave up 7 bases and J gave up 4 bases; unmatched junction bases: 23. The length of the CDR3 is 20 residues. Per the germline V gene, CDR1 is LNHDA and CDR2 is SQIVND (reference sequence). This record comes from a study of shared clonotypes between healthy human individuals. As for the study in general: Per-donor plates numbered three CD4 naive, three CD4 memory, two CD8 naive and one CD8 memory.

The authors loaded 200 ng DNA, around 30,000 T cell genomes, into sorted-subset replicate PCRs. In the authors' methods: Junction-only sequences without quality scores came from ImmunoSEQ, so filtering differed. Here immunoSEQ multiplex PCR was the method, and the copy in TCRdb shows in-frame clones only, minus some. The V and J calls and clone size are taken from that table; D and trimming were inferred from the DNA. This table holds 2 million to 2.5 million clones, 85% to 95% found once. The receptor's source is a young man in good health. Some clones in this sample may be carry-over from other donors' samples. The sample comprised naive CD4+ T cells from PBMCs. Noted subset: CD45RA+ positively selected. The gene calls are TRBV19 and TRBJ1-1, with 11 bases matching TRBD1. CDR3 nucleotides: TGTGCCAGTACGGGGCCCAGGACAGGGGGCGTTTTTGAGGTGGGCACTGAAGCTTTCTTT. Residues: CASTGPRTGGVFEVGTEAFF.